The 5 T cell receptor beta chains reported below all come from one sample, sequenced in a study of spatial heterogeneity in lung cancer. Time point indicated: sample taken at primary tumor resection. Extraction of whole RNA from tumor, nontumor lung or frozen PBMC preceded unsorted sequencing. One entry per CDR3 protein, called by TCRdb with MiXCR from the 5' RACE reads. The table records about 17,000 distinct CDR3 sequences, around a fifth of them present only once. The sequences come from PBMCs, collected at surgery. The receptors come from a female donor with early-stage non-small cell lung cancer.

The rearrangement uses TRBV24-1 and TRBJ2-7; 8 nucleotides agree with TRBD2. This CDR3 region has 15 residues. The junction had 12 bases not matched to a gene; V was cut back by 9 bases and J by 3 bases. The germline CDR1 and CDR2 sequences are KGHDR and SFDVKD. For the CDR3, the DNA is TGTGCCACCCCAACCCGGGAGCGGGGGAGCTACGAGCAGTACGTC. Its translation is CATPTRERGSYEQYV.

V and J are TRBV11-2 and TRBJ1-1, with no clear D. Germline V gene data show CDR1 as SGHAT and CDR2 as FQNNGV. This CDR3 spans 12 amino acids. Deletions cut 1 base from V and 9 bases from J, with 9 bases between. CDR3 region: CASSLVSVKAFF. The DNA of the CDR3 is TGTGCCAGCAGCTTAGTAAGTGTCAAAGCTTTCTTT.

This clonotype was detected ten times or more. The gene calls are TRBV19 and TRBJ1-5; 9 nucleotides line up with TRBD1. There are 16 residues in the CDR3. The germline CDR1 and CDR2 sequences are LNHDA and SQIVND (reference sequence). After removal of 5 bases from V and 0 bases from J, the junction contained 5 bases not matched to a gene. In nucleotides, the CDR3 is TGTGCCAGTAGTCCCCAGGACAGGGGTAGCAATCAGCCCCAGCATTTT. Residues: CASSPQDRGSNQPQHF.

At least ten counts were recorded for this clonotype. The rearrangement joins TRBV13 to TRBJ2-3, with 7 positions matching TRBD2. This CDR3 contains 14 residues. The V gene end was trimmed by 7 bases and the J gene end by 4 bases; junction bases not matched to a gene: 8. The germline V gene has CDR1 PRHDT and CDR2 FYEKMQ (reference sequence). The CDR3 loop is CASNEASGSDTQYF. DNA of the CDR3: TGTGCCAGCAATGAAGCTAGCGGTTCAGATACGCAGTATTTT. The full variable domain, with the rest looked up from reference TRBV13 and TRBJ2-3, is AAGVIQSPRHLIKEKRETATLKCYPIPRHDTVYWYQQGPGQDPQFLISFYEKMQSDKGSIPDRFSAQQFSDYHSELNMSSLELGDSALYFCASNEASGSDTQYFGPGTRLTVL.

The V and J genes are TRBV4-1 and TRBJ1-5; D gene ambiguous. V was trimmed by 0 bases and J by 2 bases, leaving 5 bases between them. The CDR3 length is 14 residues. Germline V gives CDR1 MGHRA, CDR2 YSYEKL. The CDR3 is CASSQDRGNQPQHF. The CDR3, as DNA: TGCGCCAGCAGCCAAGATAGGGGCAATCAGCCCCAGCATTTT.